This T cell receptor beta chain was observed in a study of shared clonotypes between healthy human individuals (dated by TCRdb to the early 2020s). Turning to the overall study: The cohort included a few men and a couple of women between 18 and 49 years of age. For each donor, CD4 naive and CD4 memory were each run on three plates, CD8 naive on two plates, and CD8 memory on one plate. To estimate repertoire size and how much clonotypes are shared between individuals, the study performed deep sequencing of blood TCR repertoires from about 5 healthy adults. To increase sequencing depth and limit assay-specific biases, TCR repertoire library preparation and sequencing were carried out by different laboratories using diverse techniques. Each donor's leukapheresis produced roughly between roughly 0.94 and 9.5 billion PBMCs. The paper as a whole reports these results and caveats: Based on pairwise subsampling, the degree of clonotype sharing among donors was expected to be affected by sequencing depth. Incomplete sequencing was indicated by rarefaction of sorted-subset datasets, despite the large sequencing depth. The genetic and exposure-history diversity represented was limited by the small number of donors. Compared with non-shared clonotypes, clonotypes shared by all four sorted-subset donors had higher generation probabilities. Sampling was restricted to blood, and TCR repertoires in tissues likely differ from the TCR repertoires found in blood. When a few donors were compared, the shared fraction of clonotypes was roughly 5% for naive CD4, 3.5% to 4% for naive CD8, more than 2% for memory CD4, and around 0.37% for memory CD8. Naive subsets generally had larger estimated clonotype richness than memory subsets did.

Using the deep immunoSEQ assay, TCR CDR3 regions were amplified from genomic DNA by multiplex PCR. Genomic DNA extracted from each cell subset was distributed evenly over all wells of several immunoSEQ 96-well plates, and each plate served as one replicate. Each replicate PCR for sorted subsets received 150 to 250 ng genomic DNA, equal to roughly 29,000 T cell genomes. Purified libraries were measured with a Qubit 3.0 fluorometer, size-checked on a Bioanalyzer 2100, and measured again with the KAPA Library Quantification kit. Each immunoSEQ 96-well plate was sequenced on its own single-read 150-cycle Illumina NextSeq 550 flow cell. The authors' pipeline ran thus. The immunoSEQ output contained only junctional sequences without quality scores, so filtering could not match that applied to full-length reads. Sequences were annotated with PyIR, a Python wrapper for IgBLAST v1.9, using IMGT germline references to assign V/J genes and CDR3. Reads were removed for weak V/J assignments (E-value above 1e-6), missing CDR3, stop codons, out-of-frame junctions, or ambiguous translated residues. V3J clonotypes were defined as sequences sharing an identical inferred V gene, J gene, and CDR3 amino acid sequence. To compute the percentage overlap between repertoires, the number of shared unique clonotypes was divided by the size of the smaller repertoire. Richness of each repertoire was evaluated using RTK rarefaction, the Chao1 estimator, and Recon v2.1 estimates of unobserved clonotypes. Generation probabilities for all TCRbeta clonotypes obtained by the gDNA method from a few donors were computed using OLGA. In TCRdb, the immuneACCESS table is reduced to in-frame sequences with V and J assigned. These tables do not hold every clone; where another copy was compared, an unresolved V gene accounts for under half, and the others remain unexplained. For V, J and clone size, that table is used; D and trimming come from the DNA. The sample contains roughly 1 million clones, under 80% of them found a single time. The ten largest clones take up 1.2% to 1.5% of the sample.

This clone was counted once. Its antigen has not been determined. The sample holds no much larger clone one base away, and base qualities are not on file. Looking up the germline V gene yields CDR1 SGHAT and CDR2 FQNNGV. At the junction V is shortened by 3 bases and J by 1 base, with 12 bases in between. Its CDR3 holds 15 amino acids, cysteine through phenylalanine. This entry keeps only the CDR3 DNA: 45 bases, framed from base 1. Healthy HIV-negative adults with no recently reported acute infections or vaccinations were included as donors. Only Caucasian adults living in Nashville, Tennessee, USA were represented among the donors. CD4+ T cells were enriched by magnetic negative selection, after which naive cells were positively selected on CD45RA and the negative fraction was taken as the memory subset. Blood was obtained by leukapheresis, after which PBMCs were separated by Ficoll-Histopaque density gradient centrifugation and cryopreserved in liquid nitrogen vapor phase. Analytical flow cytometry was used to check the purity and quantity of every magnetically sorted T cell population. Genomic DNA was isolated from each sorted fraction and quantified by UV absorbance on a Nanodrop 2000c.

The chain is made from TRBV11-2 and TRBJ2-5, with the D assignment possibly TRBD1 or TRBD2, given 6 matching bases for each. The sample taken for sequencing was memory CD4+ T cells sorted from blood. This sample's cell subset or site label indicates: CD45RA-negative fraction. The TCR was taken from a man aged 18 to 29 in good health. The DNA is as follows: TGTGCCAGCAGCTTTAGCGGAGGGGGCCAAGAGACCCAGTACTTC. Its protein is CASSFSGGGQETQYF.